The 10 T cell receptor beta chains in this list originate from one sample, sequenced in a study of identifying expanded T cells in peripheral blood. Profiled with immunoSEQ multiplex PCR; TCRdb holds only in-frame clones, not every one. The sample consists of 75,000 to 90,000 clones, about 90% of them appearing once. Source material: blood. The receptor set was obtained from a person aged 18 to 75 in good health.

This sequence joins TRBV7-2 and TRBJ1-2; D may be TRBD1 (5 bases). Per germline, CDR1 SGHTA and CDR2 FQGNSA. This CDR3 is built from 15 residues. Between the trimmed V and J ends, which lost 4 bases and 2 bases, there was a span of 14 bases. The CDR3, as DNA: TGTGCCAGCAGCTCCCAATTGACAGTGAACTATGGCTACACCTTC. This translates into CASSSQLTVNYGYTF.

The count of this clone is one. The J gene is TRBJ1-1, the V gene TRBV10-1; 9 bases fit TRBD1. V gave up 0 bases and J gave up 4 bases; unmatched junction bases: 12. In germline, CDR1 is WNHNN, CDR2 SYGVQD (reference sequence). The CDR3 has 18 amino acids. In DNA, the CDR3 is TGCGCCAGCAGTGAGTCACGGGACAGGGTCATGCATAGCACTGAAGCTTTCTTT. It specifies CASSESRDRVMHSTEAFF.

The chain couples TRBV7-9 to TRBJ1-5; TRBD1 aligns across 9 bases. The ends lost 6 bases at V and 6 bases at J; junction bases unmatched: 3. The CDR3 consists of 13 residues. Germline lookup yields CDR1 SEHNR and CDR2 FQNEAQ (reference sequence). The CDR3: CASRGQGGQPQHF. The CDR3 DNA reads TGTGCCAGCAGGGGACAGGGAGGTCAGCCCCAGCATTTT.

The chain has TRBV9 and TRBJ2-7, with 7 bases lining up with TRBD1. The CDR3 is 15 amino acids. Per the germline V gene, CDR1 is SGDLS and CDR2 is YYNGEE. V lost 0 bases, J lost 3 bases, and 6 bases stayed unmatched. The CDR3, as DNA: TGTGCCAGCAGCGTAGGCTCAGGGGGTATCTACGAGCAGTACTTC. Residues: CASSVGSGGIYEQYF.

This sequence joins TRBV29-1 and TRBJ1-2; TRBD1 matches at 9 bases. This CDR3 contains 12 residues. Trimming took 8 bases from V and 4 from J; bases not matched to a gene: 5. Per the germline V gene, CDR1 is SQVTM and CDR2 is ANQGSEA. CDR3 DNA sequence: TGCAGCTCGGGACAGGGTAGCTATGGCTACACCTTC. As protein: CSSGQGSYGYTF. The variable domain in full, with the rest retrieved from reference TRBV29-1 and TRBJ1-2, is SAVISQKPSRDICQRGTSLTIQCQVDSQVTMMFWYRQQPGQSLTLIATANQGSEATYESGFVIDKFPISRPNLTFSTLTVSNMSPEDSSIYLCSSGQGSYGYTFGSGTRLTVV.

The rearrangement joins TRBV5-1 to TRBJ2-1; 7 bases match TRBD2. The CDR3 runs to 16 residues. From germline, CDR1 is SGHRS and CDR2 YFSETQ. V lost 4 bases and J lost 3; bases outside the gene matches: 10. The CDR3 coding sequence is TGCGCCAGCAGCCCCGGGACTACAACTGGCTACAATGAGCAGTTCTTC. Protein: CASSPGTTTGYNEQFF.

In its sample, this clone was seen once. V gene TRBV13 combines with J gene TRBJ2-1; TRBD2 aligns across 9 bases. V was pared by 3 bases and J by 4 bases, with 4 bases of the junction left unmatched. CDR1 and CDR2 from the germline V gene are PRHDT and FYEKMQ (reference sequence). There are 15 residues in the CDR3. CDR3 residues: CASSFSSGAYNEQFF. CDR3 DNA: TGTGCCAGCAGCTTCTCTAGCGGGGCATACAATGAGCAGTTCTTC. The full variable domain, its missing parts supplied by reference TRBV13 and TRBJ2-1, is AAGVIQSPRHLIKEKRETATLKCYPIPRHDTVYWYQQGPGQDPQFLISFYEKMQSDKGSIPDRFSAQQFSDYHSELNMSSLELGDSALYFCASSFSSGAYNEQFFGPGTRLTVL.

The chain combines TRBV7-8 with TRBJ2-7; the match to TRBD2 covers 10 bases. V gave up 3 bases and J gave up 3 bases; unmatched junction bases: 5. Germline assignment: CDR1 SGHVS and CDR2 FQNEAQ. CDR3 length equals 15 residues. CDR3 in DNA: TGTGCCAGCAGCTTTTCCGGGACTAGCGTCTACGAGCAGTACTTC. Its translation is CASSFSGTSVYEQYF.

The V call is TRBV7-9, the J call TRBJ2-3; TRBD1 aligns across 10 bases. This CDR3 contains 15 residues. Germline CDR1 reads SEHNR; CDR2 reads FQNEAQ (reference sequence). The J segment lost 0 bases and the V segment lost 3 bases, leaving 0 bases of the junction unmatched. CDR3 in amino acids: CASSLGQGSTDTQYF. The DNA of the CDR3 is TGTGCCAGCAGCTTGGGACAGGGGAGCACAGATACGCAGTATTTT.

The V and J genes are TRBV7-2 and TRBJ1-2; perhaps TRBD1 as D (5 bases). This CDR3 spans 14 amino acids. The germline CDR1 and CDR2 sequences are SGHTA and FQGNSA. V lost 4 bases to trimming and J lost 8 bases, with 17 bases between them. DNA for the CDR3: TGTGCCAGCAGCTCCCGGGGCCCATTTAGGGGCTACACCTTC. Translation: CASSSRGPFRGYTF.